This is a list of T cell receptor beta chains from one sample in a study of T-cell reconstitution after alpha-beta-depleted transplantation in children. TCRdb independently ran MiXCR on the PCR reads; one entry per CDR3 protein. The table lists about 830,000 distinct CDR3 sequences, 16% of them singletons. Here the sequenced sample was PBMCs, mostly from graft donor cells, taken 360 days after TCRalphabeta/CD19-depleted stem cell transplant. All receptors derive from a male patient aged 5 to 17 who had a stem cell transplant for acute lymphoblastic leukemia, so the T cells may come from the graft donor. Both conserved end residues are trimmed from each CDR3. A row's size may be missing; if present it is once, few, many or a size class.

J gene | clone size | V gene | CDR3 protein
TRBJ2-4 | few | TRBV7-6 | ASSLGGLDIQY
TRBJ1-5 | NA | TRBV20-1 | SANPTGYSNQPQH
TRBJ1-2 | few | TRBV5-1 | ASSLTPPGNGYT
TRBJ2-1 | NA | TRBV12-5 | ASGPSQVDEQF
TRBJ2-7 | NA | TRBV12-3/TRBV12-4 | ASSPGLAGGNSYEQY
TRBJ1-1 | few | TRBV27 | ASSFRSGRSPEAF
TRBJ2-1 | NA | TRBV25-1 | ASSEFMGQGGGMRYNEQF
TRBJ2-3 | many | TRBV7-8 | ASSLGAGFTDTQY
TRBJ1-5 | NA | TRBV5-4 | AGSLVWFKLGFSNQPQH
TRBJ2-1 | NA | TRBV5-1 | ASRPSTGGARNEQF
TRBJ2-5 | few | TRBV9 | ASSVAQGWEQETQY
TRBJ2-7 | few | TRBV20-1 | SARDPGQPYEQY
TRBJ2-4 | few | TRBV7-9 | ASSLVLTLAKNIQY
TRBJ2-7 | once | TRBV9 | ASSPRLAPSSYEQY
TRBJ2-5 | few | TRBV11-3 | ASSFGSTVGETQY
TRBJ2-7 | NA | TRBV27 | ASSYSRIGYEQY
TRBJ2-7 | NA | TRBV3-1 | ACSPRAGRDYEQY
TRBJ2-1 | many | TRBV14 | ASSQIRGDAYNEQF
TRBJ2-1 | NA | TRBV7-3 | ASSLSEVAGVEQF
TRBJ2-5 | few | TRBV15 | ATALRDVQETQY
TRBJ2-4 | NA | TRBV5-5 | ASSPQGQGKEY
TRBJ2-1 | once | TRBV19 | ASSIRTHNEQF
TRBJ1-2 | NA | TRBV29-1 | SFQGQPGPGT
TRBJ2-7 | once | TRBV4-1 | ASSHGRSQSSYEQY
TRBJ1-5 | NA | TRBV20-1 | SAAGRKYSNQPQH
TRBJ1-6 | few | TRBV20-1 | SARDGQGATYNSPLH
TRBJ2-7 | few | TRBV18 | ASSSSTGTGVYEQY
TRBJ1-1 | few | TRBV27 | ASSLAWDGEAF
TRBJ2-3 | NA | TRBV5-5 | ASSTGGIEDTQY